The rows below give T cell receptor beta chains drawn from one sample of a study of T cell repertoires in cytomegalovirus infection. Their target antigens are unknown. Each CDR3 protein is one row after TCRdb ran MiXCR on the reads. This table has about 770,000 distinct CDR3 sequences, under 35% appearing once. The sequenced sample was cultured CD8+ T cells from PBMCs, obtained from culture after CMV antigen stimulation. The receptors derive from a human donor in good health (CMV status not recorded). Some clones in this sample may be carry-over from other donors' samples. Each CDR3 is given with its conserved first and last residue.

CDR3 length: 17
V gene: TRBV6-1
CDR3 protein: CASIVGGDSFTTDTQYF

CDR3 length: 18
V gene: TRBV7-6
CDR3 protein: CANSPLSLDNSFPDTQYF

CDR3 length: 15
V gene: TRBV7-9
CDR3 protein: CASSFSASRNTEAFF

CDR3 length: 16
V gene: TRBV19
CDR3 protein: CASSIVGSQSNQPQHF

CDR3 length: 14
V gene: TRBV6-5
CDR3 protein: CASSYGGGYEKLFF

CDR3 length: 14
V gene: TRBV19
CDR3 protein: CASSISVWNQPQHF

CDR3 length: 14
V gene: TRBV7-8
CDR3 protein: CASSLETDNYGYTF

CDR3 length: 17
V gene: TRBV20-1
CDR3 protein: CSARPSPLTSGGDTQYF

CDR3 length: 14
V gene: TRBV5-1
CDR3 protein: CASSLGTNSYEQYF

CDR3 length: 16
V gene: TRBV7-6
CDR3 protein: CASSLRSGGALNTQYF

CDR3 length: 16
V gene: TRBV19
CDR3 protein: CASSMGRGTGITEAFF

CDR3 length: 15
V gene: TRBV7-3
CDR3 protein: CASSDPRGPYNEQFF

CDR3 length: 14
V gene: TRBV11-3
CDR3 protein: CASSSPGLPNEQFF

CDR3 length: 16
V gene: TRBV5-1
CDR3 protein: CASSRGTGESYNEQFF

CDR3 length: 13
V gene: TRBV20-1
CDR3 protein: CSARARGANEQFF

CDR3 length: 16
V gene: TRBV6-1
CDR3 protein: CASSRDILSSYNEQFF

CDR3 length: 14
V gene: TRBV19
CDR3 protein: CASSDQQANEKLFF

CDR3 length: 16
V gene: TRBV19
CDR3 protein: CASSIEGLAVYNEQFF

CDR3 length: 20
V gene: TRBV4-1
CDR3 protein: CASSQVKARQDFSSYNEQFF

CDR3 length: 17
V gene: TRBV27
CDR3 protein: CASSLYRFGGETGELFF

CDR3 length: 18
V gene: TRBV7-8
CDR3 protein: CASSSSGELAGPYGTQYF

CDR3 length: 15
V gene: TRBV7-6
CDR3 protein: CASSCRRQGKETQYF

CDR3 length: 15
V gene: TRBV7-9
CDR3 protein: CASSPQGIDNSPLHF

CDR3 length: 12
V gene: TRBV27
CDR3 protein: CASSLKGEKLFF

CDR3 length: 13
V gene: TRBV7-2
CDR3 protein: CASSPVPPGELFF

CDR3 length: 17
V gene: TRBV6-1
CDR3 protein: CASSEEFQRRLGSPLHF

CDR3 length: 14
V gene: TRBV12-5
CDR3 protein: CASGPFVSGNTIYF